Sequencing of this TCR beta chain was carried out in a study of monozygotic twins with inflammatory bowel disease. For each CDR3 protein, TCRdb gives one entry from its re-call of the 5' RACE reads, without DNA. The sample table includes about 210,000 distinct CDR3 sequences. The CDR3 totals 15 residues. The germline V gene has CDR1 SGHRS and CDR2 YFSETQ. Remarks on this clonotype: The antigen is unknown.

Findings and caveats of the study: Relative clonotype sharing with others was diminished in IBD patients versus healthy twins, particularly with disease activity.

Material: blood. The source of this sequence is a human donor with ulcerative colitis or Crohn's disease, or a healthy co-twin of an affected twin (not recorded which). The chain joins TRBV5-1 to TRBJ2-1. The CDR3 reads CASSLVGDSYNEQFF.